Sequencing of this T cell receptor beta chain was carried out in a study of shared clonotypes between healthy human individuals. V was pared by 5 bases and J by 4 bases, with 13 bases of the junction left unmatched. The CDR3 is made up of 16 amino acids. Germline V CDR1 and CDR2: MDHEN, SYDVKM. Here immunoSEQ multiplex PCR was the method, and the copy in TCRdb shows in-frame clones only, minus some. The sample includes some 2,100,000 clones, under 95% of them seen just once. Naive CD8 cells lacked CD45RO and underwent positive selection for CCR7, leaving out terminally differentiated effector memory CD45RA+ cells.

The source material was naive CD8+ T cells from PBMCs. This rearrangement joins TRBV28 to TRBJ1-2; 7 nucleotides match TRBD1. This receptor was obtained from a man aged 18 to 35 in good health. Some clones in this sample may be carry-over from other donors' samples. The CDR3 reads CASSPGFEGGAYGYTF. CDR3 DNA sequence: TGTGCCAGCAGTCCCGGGTTTGAAGGGGGCGCCTATGGCTACACCTTC.